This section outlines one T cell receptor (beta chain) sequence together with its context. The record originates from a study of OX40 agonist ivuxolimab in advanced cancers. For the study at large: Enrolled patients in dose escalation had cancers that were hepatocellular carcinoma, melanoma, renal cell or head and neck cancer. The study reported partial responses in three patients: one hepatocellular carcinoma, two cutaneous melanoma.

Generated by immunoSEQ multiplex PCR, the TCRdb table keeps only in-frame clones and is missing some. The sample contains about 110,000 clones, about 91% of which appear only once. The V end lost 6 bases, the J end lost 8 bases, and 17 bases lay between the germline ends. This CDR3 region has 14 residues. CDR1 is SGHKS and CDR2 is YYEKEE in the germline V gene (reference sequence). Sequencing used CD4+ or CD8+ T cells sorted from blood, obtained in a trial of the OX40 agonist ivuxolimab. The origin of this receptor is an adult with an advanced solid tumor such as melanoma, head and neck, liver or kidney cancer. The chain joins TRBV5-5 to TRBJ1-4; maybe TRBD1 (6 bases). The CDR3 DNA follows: TGTGCCAGCATCCTCGAGCCGAGGGGGGAAAAACTGTTTTTT. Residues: CASILEPRGEKLFF.